The present T cell receptor (beta chain) was sequenced within a study of a mutant IDH1 vaccine in newly diagnosed glioma. Study-level information: Onset of vaccination occurred 4-6 weeks following radiotherapy alone, or with temozolomide cycles.

General observations from the study: Patients showed vaccine-induced immune responses at a rate of under 95%. Pseudoprogression appeared unlinked to shifts in leading peripheral T cell clonotypes.

Specified time point: week 23, last vaccination. Doses of 300 ug of mutant IDH1 20-mer peptide were given with topical imiquimod. As for this clone: Its antigen is not known.

V shed 2 bases and J shed 2 bases, with 16 bases lying between them. The CDR3 extends over 16 amino acids. Germline lookup yields CDR1 SEHNR and CDR2 FQNEAQ (reference sequence). The data were produced by immunoSEQ multiplex PCR, yet TCRdb's version contains in-frame clones alone and is incomplete. The table shows about 77,000 clones, with 85% to 90% occurring only once. Material: PBMCs, obtained from a glioma patient whose treatment included an IDH1 peptide vaccine. The chain links TRBV7-9 to TRBJ2-7; maybe TRBD1 (6 bases). The clonotype originates from a woman between 45 and 65 years old with glioma. For the CDR3, the DNA is TGTGCCAGCAGCTTAAAACAGGGCGTTAGGGCCTACGAGCAGTACTTC. Its translation is CASSLKQGVRAYEQYF.